The TCR beta chain under discussion was sequenced for a study of patients and donors after allogeneic stem cell transplantation. Using its own MiXCR run on the RT-PCR reads, TCRdb lists one record per CDR3 protein. The top ten hold 26% of the sample, which has around 70,000 distinct CDR3 sequences, about 30% seen once. The source of this sequence is a human donor who was either an allogeneic HSCT recipient or a stem cell or donor lymphocyte infusion donor (not recorded which). It is not recorded whose cells these are; they may come from a transplant donor. Sequenced sample: blood, either unsorted or a sorted T cell fraction (not recorded which).

This CDR3 is CASSPRGQTEAFF. Here the CDR3 DNA reads TGCGCCAGCAGCCCCAGGGGCCAGACTGAAGCTTTCTTT. The chain has TRBV5-1 and TRBJ1-1; possibly TRBD1 for D (6 bases). The germline V gene encodes CDR1 SGHRS and CDR2 YFSETQ. V dropped 4 bases and J dropped 5 bases, with 12 bases sitting between them. CDR3 length equals 13 residues.